This T cell receptor beta chain was recorded in a study of cytomegalovirus exposure and HLA in healthy donors. Across the study: Clustering assigned around 77% of the approximately 370 genotyped donors to the Caucasian-associated ancestry cluster. Notes on the study in general: A further, later analysis showed that HLA-associated TCR beta chains (compared with equally common others) were more clonally expanded.

As to this clone: The antigen remains undetermined.

This PCR relied on a set of 60 Vbeta primers and 13 Jbeta primers. The authors' processing: An analysis that came later counted 80 million or so unique TCR beta chains, approximately 10 million shared. Sequencing used immunoSEQ multiplex PCR; TCRdb keeps in-frame clones, though not all of them. V and J calls and clone size come straight from that table; D and trimming were deduced from the DNA. The table lists about 160,000 clones, roughly 78% of them singletons. The sample was PBMCs. This clonotype originated in a woman aged 40 to 50 in good health and CMV-seronegative.

The CDR3 sequence is CASRGQGQNTEAFF. The CDR3 DNA follows: TGTGCCAGCAGGGGACAGGGCCAAAACACTGAAGCTTTCTTT. The V gene is TRBV2, the J gene TRBJ1-1, with 9 bases aligning to TRBD1. The germline gives CDR1 SNHLY, CDR2 FYNNEI. Trimming at V came to 6 bases and at J to 2 bases, leaving 4 bases not matched to a gene. This CDR3 is 14 amino acids long.